This T cell receptor beta chain comes out of a study of blood T cell repertoires in COVID-19. Across the whole study: Specimens from acute and convalescent COVID-19 originated in the United States, Italy and Spain. T cells, B-cell-depleted T cells, or PBMCs provided the cDNA or gDNA that served as material.

CDR3 length: 15 residues. The V gene end was trimmed by 6 bases and the J gene end by 6 bases; junction bases not matched to a gene: 8. Looked up from germline, CDR1 is LNHDA and CDR2 is SQIVND (reference sequence). As processed by the authors: From reference gene primer amplification, estimates of nucleated cell counts were derived. Here immunoSEQ multiplex PCR was the method, and the copy in TCRdb shows in-frame clones only, minus some. V and J calls and clone size are those listed in that table; D and trimming were worked out from the DNA. This table has 55,000 to 70,000 clones, over 70% appearing once.

This rearrangement joins TRBV19 to TRBJ2-2; 9 bases match TRBD1. Source material: peripheral blood. This clonotype was obtained from a human donor in a cohort sampled during active COVID-19. As DNA, the CDR3 is TGTGCCAGTAGATGGGGACAGGGTATTTCCGGGGAGCTGTTTTTT. Amino acids: CASRWGQGISGELFF.